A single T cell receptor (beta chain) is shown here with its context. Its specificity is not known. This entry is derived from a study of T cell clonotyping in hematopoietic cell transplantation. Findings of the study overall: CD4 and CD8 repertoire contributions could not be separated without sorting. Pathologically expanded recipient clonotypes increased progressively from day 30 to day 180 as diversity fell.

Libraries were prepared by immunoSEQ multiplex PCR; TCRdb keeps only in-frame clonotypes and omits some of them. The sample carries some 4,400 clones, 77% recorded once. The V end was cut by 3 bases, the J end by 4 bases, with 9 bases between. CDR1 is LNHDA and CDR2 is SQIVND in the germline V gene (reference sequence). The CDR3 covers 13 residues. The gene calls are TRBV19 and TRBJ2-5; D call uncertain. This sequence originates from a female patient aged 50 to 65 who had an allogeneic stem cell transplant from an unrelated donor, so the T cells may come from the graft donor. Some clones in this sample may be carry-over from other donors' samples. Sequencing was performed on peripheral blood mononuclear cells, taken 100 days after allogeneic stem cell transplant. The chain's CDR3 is CASSITPAETQYF. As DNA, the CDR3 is TGTGCCAGTAGTATTACCCCGGCAGAGACCCAGTACTTC.